A selection of T cell receptor beta chains follows, all from one sample in a study of regulatory T cells in long-lasting Graves disease. TCRdb recomputed calls from the multiplex PCR reads with MiXCR, one row per CDR3 protein. The table lists 700,000 or so distinct CDR3 sequences, about 30% of them singletons, with under 55% in the top ten. Sequenced material: peripheral blood mononuclear cells (PBMCs), taken when the disease was refractory, from a patient treated with antithyroid drugs. The receptors here all came from a female donor with Graves disease. CDR3s include the opening cysteine and the closing phenylalanine or tryptophan. Clone size, where shown, is once, few, many, or a class for clones that have expanded.

clone size | J gene | V gene | CDR3 protein
. | TRBJ2-7 | TRBV6-1 | CASSFGLAGGFDEQYF
few | TRBJ1-1 | TRBV19 | CASSMRQNTEAFF
. | TRBJ2-7 | TRBV20-1 | CSARRLGGLEQYF
. | TRBJ2-5 | TRBV6-1 | CASRSSGSLETQYF
once | TRBJ2-6 | TRBV5-1 | CASSLASRGRSGANVLTF
. | TRBJ1-5 | TRBV27 | CASSRQGFNQPQHF
many | TRBJ1-2 | TRBV2 | CASSSGTLPEGYTF
many | TRBJ2-7 | TRBV19 | CATKQQGTYEQYF
. | TRBJ2-3 | TRBV2 | CASKAGLVADTQYF
few | TRBJ1-1 | TRBV2 | CASKILGAGNTEAFF
. | TRBJ2-7 | TRBV6-1 | CASREGSYEQYF
. | TRBJ1-4 | TRBV6-2/TRBV6-3 | CASSYFGAGGNEKLFF
few | TRBJ1-2 | TRBV3-1 | CASSQDPTGVGYGYTF
few | TRBJ1-2 | TRBV29-1 | CSVLYENYGYTF
few | TRBJ1-3 | TRBV20-1 | CSARGGSGNTIYF
. | TRBJ2-6 | TRBV25-1 | CASTPQLDRGPNVLTF
. | TRBJ2-3 | TRBV11-3 | CASSFSGGTDTQYF
. | TRBJ2-7 | TRBV6-1 | CASSEASLYEQYF
few | TRBJ2-5 | TRBV3-1 | CASSPRGGGQETQYF
few | TRBJ1-2 | TRBV20-1 | CSAWDSGSYGYTF
. | TRBJ1-5 | TRBV6-2/TRBV6-3 | CASSEEGQPNQPQHF
. | TRBJ1-5 | TRBV19 | CASRTGRDQPQHF
. | TRBJ1-6 | TRBV20-1 | CSAATSGTGRSPLHF
many | TRBJ1-4 | TRBV28 | CASSLQYRVEKLFF
few | TRBJ1-2 | TRBV6-5 | CASSYSGVKDYGYTF
few | TRBJ1-1 | TRBV20-1 | CSARTGGTEAFF
many | TRBJ1-5 | TRBV28 | CASSQTGEVWSNQPQHF
few | TRBJ2-7 | TRBV30 | CAWSPTRGGEQYF
. | TRBJ1-1 | TRBV19 | CASEDRGYTEAFF
. | TRBJ1-1 | TRBV20-1 | CSARGRRGRPNTEAFF
. | TRBJ2-5 | TRBV20-1 | CSAVKLADQETQYF
. | TRBJ1-1 | TRBV5-6 | CASSFRDRLYTEAFF
. | TRBJ1-1 | TRBV6-5 | CASSYIIIRGQNTEAFF
. | TRBJ1-4 | TRBV11-2 | CASSPGQRENEKLFF
few | TRBJ1-5 | TRBV6-1 | CASSTGSHQPQHF
. | TRBJ1-2 | TRBV6-2/TRBV6-3 | CASRKPGQSYGYTF
. | TRBJ1-5 | TRBV24-1 | CATSDLRPGTGGGNQPQHF
. | TRBJ1-2 | TRBV4-1 | CASSHPVPSGDNYGYTF
. | TRBJ2-2 | TRBV20-1 | CSARARQNTGELFF
. | TRBJ2-7 | TRBV5-1 | CASRRDRGVYEQYF
. | TRBJ1-1 | TRBV28 | CASSLGLLGATEAFF
. | TRBJ1-2 | TRBV12-3/TRBV12-4 | CASSLFTLTVYGYTF
few | TRBJ1-1 | TRBV29-1 | CSVEYLGGWGEAFF
. | TRBJ2-1 | TRBV6-1 | CASSEQDREHYNEQFF
. | TRBJ1-2 | TRBV7-9 | CASSLGAGAAFNYGYTF
many | TRBJ1-2 | TRBV6-1 | CASGNYQGIYGYTF
many | TRBJ1-6 | TRBV28 | CASSPQTGGLSPLHF
. | TRBJ1-6 | TRBV27 | CASSFDRGTWPLHF
. | TRBJ1-1 | TRBV12-3/TRBV12-4 | CASIRTGSNTEAFF
. | TRBJ1-1 | TRBV6-2/TRBV6-3 | CASERGGFITFF
. | TRBJ2-7 | TRBV25-1 | CASRGTSEYEQYF
few | TRBJ1-1 | TRBV15 | CATSRDRGAWVFEAFF
many | TRBJ1-4 | TRBV15 | CATSRTAATNEKLFF
many | TRBJ2-7 | TRBV28 | CASRDRALFSEQYF